This TCR beta chain was sequenced in a study of blood T cell repertoires in COVID-19. Study in general: Collection of acute and convalescent COVID-19 samples took place in the United States, Italy and Spain. PBMCs, B-cell-depleted T cells, or T cells provided the cDNA or gDNA that made up the material.

Original analysis: Nucleated cell counts were estimated from reference gene primer amplification. TCRdb keeps only in-frame clones here, not all; method: immunoSEQ multiplex PCR. From that table come the V and J calls and clone size; the DNA was used to work out D and trimming. The top ten clones hold roughly 3% of a sample with about 64,000 clones, 85% to 90% of them seen once. V lost 0 bases to trimming and J lost 4 bases; unmatched junction nucleotides: 13. CDR1 and CDR2 (germline): SGHRS, YFSETQ. The CDR3 is made up of 18 amino acids. The sample consisted of peripheral blood. The rearrangement uses TRBV5-1 and TRBJ2-3; 8 bases are shared with TRBD2. This sequence originates from a man aged 45-60 years with active COVID-19. The CDR3 reads CASSLEGVGAGAADTQYF. As DNA, the CDR3 is TGCGCCAGCAGCTTGGAGGGTGTCGGAGCGGGAGCAGCAGATACGCAGTATTTT. Full variable domain (rest looked up from reference TRBV5-1 and TRBJ2-3): KAGVTQTPRYLIKTRGQQVTLSCSPISGHRSVSWYQQTPGQGLQFLFEYFSETQRNKGNFPGRFSGRQFSNSRSEMNVSTLELGDSALYLCASSLEGVGAGAADTQYFGPGTRLTVL.